Listed here are 18 T cell receptor beta chains from one sample, sequenced in a study of beta chain features in type 1 diabetes. Every isolated RNA sample was fully reverse transcribed, so sequencing captured expressed TCRB transcripts. Repertoires were generated with immunoSEQ multiplex PCR, while TCRdb's copy carries only in-frame clones and drops some. The sample lists some 140,000 clones, about a tenth seen once, with 0.68% in the top ten. The sequencing sample was made of central memory CD4+ T cells from blood. The receptors were gathered from a man aged 18 to 29 in good health.

The chain carries TRBV2 and TRBJ1-2, with 7 bases lining up with TRBD1. The CDR3 extends over 14 amino acids. V lost 4 bases and J lost 8; bases outside the gene matches: 10. From germline, CDR1 is SNHLY and CDR2 FYNNEI. CDR3 in DNA: TGTGCCAGCAGTGTACGGACAGGCCCGCGCGGCTACACCTTC. It specifies CASSVRTGPRGYTF.

This clone was picked up many times. The chain carries TRBV19 and TRBJ2-3; 8 bases line up with TRBD1. The germline gives CDR1 LNHDA, CDR2 SQIVND (reference sequence). The junction had 6 bases not matched to a gene; V was cut back by 6 bases and J by 1 base. The CDR3 extends over 15 amino acids. The CDR3 loop is CASRDRVRGTDTQYF. The CDR3, as DNA: TGTGCCAGTAGGGACAGGGTGCGAGGCACAGATACGCAGTATTTT.

V usage is TRBV18 and J usage is TRBJ1-4, with a tentative D call TRBD1 (5 bases). This CDR3 region has 14 residues. V lost 9 bases to trimming and J lost 0 bases, with 11 bases between them. Germline assignment: CDR1 KGHSH and CDR2 LQKENI. The CDR3 loop is CASFEGATNEKLFF. The CDR3 coding sequence is TGTGCCAGTTTCGAAGGGGCAACTAATGAAAAACTGTTTTTT.

V gene TRBV29-1 combines with J gene TRBJ1-2; D perhaps matches TRBD1 (6 bases). The CDR3 is made up of 13 amino acids. Trimming cost V 4 bases and J 5 bases, with 14 bases left between them. CDR1 is SQVTM and CDR2 is ANQGSEA in the germline V gene. This chain's CDR3 is CSVAGDGSYGYTF. The CDR3 region has the DNA TGCAGCGTTGCAGGGGACGGGTCGTATGGCTACACCTTC.

This clone showed up just a few times. This rearrangement joins TRBV28 to TRBJ1-2, with D maybe TRBD1 (5 bases). Trimming shortened V by 6 bases and J by 4 bases, and 15 bases separated the two germline ends. This CDR3 has 14 residues. The V gene's germline CDR1 is MDHEN and CDR2 SYDVKM. DNA for the CDR3: TGTGCCAGCAGGCTGGGGCAGACGCTCTATGGCTACACCTTC. Translation: CASRLGQTLYGYTF.

This clone was detected only a few times. The J gene is TRBJ1-4, the V gene TRBV7-2; 7 bases align to TRBD1. Trimming cost V 5 bases and J 3 bases; bases outside gene matches: 6. This CDR3 spans 15 amino acids. CDR1 and CDR2 from the germline V gene are SGHTA and FQGNSA. CDR3 in amino acids: CASSPQGQANEKLFF. As DNA, the CDR3 is TGTGCCAGCAGCCCCCAAGGACAGGCTAATGAAAAACTGTTTTTT.

This sequence joins TRBV18 and TRBJ2-7; a weak D match, TRBD2 (5 bases). Trimming removed 0 bases from V and 4 bases from J, with 7 bases in between. Germline CDR1 reads KGHSH; CDR2 reads LQKENI. The CDR3 has 13 residues. The CDR3 is CASSPPTGYEQYF. The CDR3 region has the DNA TGTGCCAGCTCACCACCTACGGGGTACGAGCAGTACTTC.

V usage is TRBV25-1 and J usage is TRBJ1-2; 7 positions match TRBD1. CDR3 length: 14 residues. Germline CDR1 MGHDK, CDR2 SYGVNS. The trim removed 7 bases at V and 4 bases at J, leaving 9 bases unmatched. CDR3 bases: TGTGCCAGCACCAGGGGGGAAGTAAGCTATGGCTACACCTTC. Its protein product is CASTRGEVSYGYTF.

This clone has a handful of counts. The chain is built from TRBV2 and TRBJ2-4; the match to TRBD2 covers 14 bases. The CDR3 runs 19 residues. V gave up 6 bases and J gave up 0 bases; unmatched junction bases: 10. Per germline, CDR1 SNHLY and CDR2 FYNNEI. In DNA, the CDR3 is TGTGCCAGCAGCAGAGCCGGGACTAGCGGGGGATTAGCCAAAAACATTCAGTACTTC. Amino acids: CASSRAGTSGGLAKNIQYF.

V usage is TRBV7-2 and J usage is TRBJ2-3; 7 bases map to TRBD1. The J segment lost 1 base and the V segment lost 4 bases, leaving 8 bases of the junction unmatched. CDR1 and CDR2 from the germline V gene are SGHTA and FQGNSA. The CDR3 is made up of 16 amino acids. As DNA, the CDR3 is TGTGCCAGCAGCTCTGACAGGGCGGTTGGCACAGATACGCAGTATTTT. Translated: CASSSDRAVGTDTQYF.

The genes are TRBV7-9 and TRBJ2-7; the D gene is possibly TRBD1 (6 bases). This CDR3 has 13 residues. Per germline, CDR1 SEHNR and CDR2 FQNEAQ (reference sequence). V was pared by 5 bases and J by 1 base, with 9 bases between. CDR3 region: CASSETGSYEQYF. The CDR3 DNA sequence: TGTGCCAGCAGCGAGACAGGATCCTACGAGCAGTACTTC.

The table lists this clone with a few counts. This sequence joins TRBV28 and TRBJ1-2; 10 bases align to TRBD1. V lost 6 bases, J lost 3 bases, and 4 bases stayed unmatched. Looked up from germline, CDR1 is MDHEN and CDR2 is SYDVKM. The CDR3 loop spans 14 amino acids. Here the CDR3 reads CASRWGTGDYGYTF. Here the CDR3 DNA reads TGTGCCAGCAGATGGGGGACAGGGGACTATGGCTACACCTTC.

V gene TRBV19 combines with J gene TRBJ2-3, with D maybe TRBD1 (6 bases). The germline V and J ends were trimmed by 3 bases and 3 bases, with 10 bases remaining between them. The CDR3 loop spans 14 amino acids. Germline CDR1 reads LNHDA; CDR2 reads SQIVND (reference sequence). This CDR3 reads CASSIQGRTDTQYF. CDR3 sequence (DNA): TGTGCCAGTAGTATCCAGGGGCGGACAGATACGCAGTATTTT.

This clone was counted between two and nine times. Other DNA variants within this sample encode the same CDR3. The chain recombines TRBV5-1 with TRBJ2-5; TRBD2 might be the D (5 bases). Per germline, CDR1 SGHRS and CDR2 YFSETQ. The CDR3 extends over 14 amino acids. The V gene lost 0 bases and the J gene lost 5 bases, with 11 bases spanning the gap. The CDR3 region is CASSLGLSGETQYF. For the CDR3, the DNA is TGCGCCAGCAGCTTGGGACTAAGTGGGGAGACCCAGTACTTC.

This clone was observed a few times. V gene TRBV7-2 combines with J gene TRBJ1-4; 9 bases are shared with TRBD1. This CDR3 is built from 14 residues. V gave up 5 bases and J gave up 7 bases; unmatched junction bases: 5. Germline assignment: CDR1 SGHTA and CDR2 FQGNSA. The CDR3 DNA follows: TGTGCCAGCAGCCGGGACAGGGCTCTTGAAAAACTGTTTTTT. Translating it yields CASSRDRALEKLFF.

This clone was observed a few times. The conserved phenylalanine or tryptophan normally closing the CDR3 is absent here, so this likely arose from a read error. Because the CDR3's place on the DNA is in doubt, the DNA is left out and the CDR3 is given as listed by TCRdb. The V call is TRBV7-2, the J call TRBJ2-7; the table assigns TRBD2, which was not confirmed against the DNA. The CDR3 is 13 amino acids in total, end residues counted. Germline CDR1 reads SGHTA; CDR2 reads FQGNSA. The CDR3 loop reads CASSSSTWTGVDL.

In its sample, this clone was seen a few times. The chain has TRBV7-8 and TRBJ2-7; tentatively, D is TRBD2 (6 bases). CDR1 and CDR2 from the germline V gene are SGHVS and FQNEAQ. This CDR3 has 14 amino acids. V was trimmed by 1 base and J by 4 bases, leaving 11 bases between them. The CDR3 spells CASSLELARYEQYF. CDR3 DNA sequence: TGTGCCAGCAGCTTAGAACTAGCCCGGTACGAGCAGTACTTC.

The chain joins TRBV7-2 to TRBJ1-5, with D tentatively TRBD1 (5 bases). The V end was cut by 5 bases, the J end by 1 base, with 12 bases between. The germline V gene has CDR1 SGHTA and CDR2 FQGNSA. The CDR3 is made up of 15 amino acids. The CDR3 bases are TGTGCCAGCAGCATCATGGCAGGGAGCAATCAGCCCCAGCATTTT. The encoded protein is CASSIMAGSNQPQHF.